Given below is one T cell receptor beta chain in context. The antigen is not known. This entry comes from a study of cytomegalovirus exposure and HLA in healthy donors. Overall study results and limits: Presence/absence analysis assumed near-uniform sequencing depth across donors. Certain indistinguishable V segments, among them TRBV6-2 and TRBV6-3, were excluded. Cytomegalovirus association was listed for under 200 TCR beta chains.

Germline loops: CDR1 SGHVS, CDR2 FNYEAQ. CDR3 length: 15 residues. With 1 base clipped from V and 5 bases from J, the junction kept 7 bases outside the gene matches. The PCR had 60 Vbeta and 13 Jbeta primers. Measured with immunoSEQ multiplex PCR; TCRdb has only the in-frame clones, and not every one. The profile shows under 150,000 clones, roughly 75% of them singletons. The chain links TRBV7-6 to TRBJ2-7; TRBD2 agrees at 8 bases. The TCR originated in a man aged 35 to 55 in good health and CMV-seropositive. Sequencing was done on a sample of PBMCs. In DNA, the CDR3 is TGTGCCAGCAGCTTAGGAGCGGGAGTACCTAACGAGCAGTACTTC. It translates to CASSLGAGVPNEQYF.